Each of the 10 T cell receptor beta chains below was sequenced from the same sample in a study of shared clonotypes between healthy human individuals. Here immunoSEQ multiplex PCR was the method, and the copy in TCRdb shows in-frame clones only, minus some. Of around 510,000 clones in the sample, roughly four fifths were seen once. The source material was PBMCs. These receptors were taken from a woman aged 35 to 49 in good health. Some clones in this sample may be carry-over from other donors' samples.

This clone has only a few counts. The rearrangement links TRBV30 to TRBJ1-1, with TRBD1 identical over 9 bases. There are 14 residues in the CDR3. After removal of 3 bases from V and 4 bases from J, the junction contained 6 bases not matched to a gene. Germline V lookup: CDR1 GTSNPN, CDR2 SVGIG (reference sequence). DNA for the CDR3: TGTGCCTGGAGCCTTGGACAGGGGTCCACTGAAGCTTTCTTT. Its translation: CAWSLGQGSTEAFF.

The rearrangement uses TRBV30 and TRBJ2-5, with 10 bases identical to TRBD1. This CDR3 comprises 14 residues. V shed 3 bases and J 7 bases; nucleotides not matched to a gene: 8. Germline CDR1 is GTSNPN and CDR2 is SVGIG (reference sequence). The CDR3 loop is CAWRPTGGMATQYF. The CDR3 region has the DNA TGTGCCTGGAGGCCGACAGGGGGCATGGCGACCCAGTACTTC.

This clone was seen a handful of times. CDR3 nucleotide sequence: TGTGCCAGTAGGTGGGACGATCAGCCCCAGCATTTT. Amino acid sequence: CASRWDDQPQHF. This rearrangement joins TRBV2 to TRBJ1-5, with D perhaps TRBD1 (5 bases). Trimming pared 9 bases from V and 5 bases from J, leaving 11 bases between. The CDR3 extends over 12 amino acids. Germline V gene lookup returns CDR1 SNHLY and CDR2 FYNNEI.

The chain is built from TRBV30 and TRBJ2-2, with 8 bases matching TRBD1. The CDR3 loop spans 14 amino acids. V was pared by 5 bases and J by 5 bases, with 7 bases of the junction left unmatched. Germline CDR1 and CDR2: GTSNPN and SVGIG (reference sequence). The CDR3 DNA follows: TGTGCCTGGGCGACAGGGGTTGGGACCGGGGAGCTGTTTTTT. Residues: CAWATGVGTGELFF.

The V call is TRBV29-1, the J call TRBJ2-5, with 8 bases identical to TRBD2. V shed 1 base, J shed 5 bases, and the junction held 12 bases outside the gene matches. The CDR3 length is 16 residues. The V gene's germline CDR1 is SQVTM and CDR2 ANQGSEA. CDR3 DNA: TGCAGCGTTGAAGCGGTGCCTAGCGGGCAGGGGGAGACCCAGTACTTC. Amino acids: CSVEAVPSGQGETQYF.

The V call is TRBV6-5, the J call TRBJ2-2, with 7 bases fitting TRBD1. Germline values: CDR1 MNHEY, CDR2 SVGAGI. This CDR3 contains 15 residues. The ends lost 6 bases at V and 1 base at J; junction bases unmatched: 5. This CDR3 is CASSRGQKNTGELFF. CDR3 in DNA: TGTGCCAGCAGCCGGGGACAGAAGAACACCGGGGAGCTGTTTTTT.

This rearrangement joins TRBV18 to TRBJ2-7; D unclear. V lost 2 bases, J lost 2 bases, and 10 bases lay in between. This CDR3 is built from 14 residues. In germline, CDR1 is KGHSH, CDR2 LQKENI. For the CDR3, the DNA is TGTGCCAGCTCACCAGAGACTCGTACCTACGAGCAGTACTTC. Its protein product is CASSPETRTYEQYF.

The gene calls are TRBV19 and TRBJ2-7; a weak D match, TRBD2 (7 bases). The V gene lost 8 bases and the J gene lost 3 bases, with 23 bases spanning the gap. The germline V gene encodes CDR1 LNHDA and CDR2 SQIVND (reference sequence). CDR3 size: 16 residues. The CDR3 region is CASSLGGGLPYYEQYF. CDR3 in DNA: TGTGCCAGTTCGCTTGGAGGGGGACTACCTTACTACGAGCAGTACTTC.

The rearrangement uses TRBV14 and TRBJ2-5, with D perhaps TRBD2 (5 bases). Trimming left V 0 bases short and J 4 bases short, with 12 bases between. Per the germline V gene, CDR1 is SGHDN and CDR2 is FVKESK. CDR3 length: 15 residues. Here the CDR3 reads CASSQDTGIRETQYF. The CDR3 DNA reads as TGTGCCAGCAGCCAAGATACGGGGATCAGAGAGACCCAGTACTTC.

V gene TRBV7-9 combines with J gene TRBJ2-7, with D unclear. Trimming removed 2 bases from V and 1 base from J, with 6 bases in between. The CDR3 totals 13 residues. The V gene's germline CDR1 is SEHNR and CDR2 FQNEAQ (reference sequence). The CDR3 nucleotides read TGTGCCAGCAGCTTAATGGGTTCCTACGAGCAGTACTTC. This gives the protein CASSLMGSYEQYF.